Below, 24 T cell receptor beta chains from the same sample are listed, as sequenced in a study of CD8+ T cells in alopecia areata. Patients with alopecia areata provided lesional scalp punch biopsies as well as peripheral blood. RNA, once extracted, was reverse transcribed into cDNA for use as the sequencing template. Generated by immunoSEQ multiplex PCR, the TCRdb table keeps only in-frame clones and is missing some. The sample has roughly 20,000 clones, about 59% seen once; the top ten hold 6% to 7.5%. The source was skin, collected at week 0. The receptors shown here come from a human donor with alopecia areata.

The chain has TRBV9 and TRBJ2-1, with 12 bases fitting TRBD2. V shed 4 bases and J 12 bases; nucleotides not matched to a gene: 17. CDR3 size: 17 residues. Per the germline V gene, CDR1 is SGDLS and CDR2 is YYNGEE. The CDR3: CASSPEAQLAGGLRQFF. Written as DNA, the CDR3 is TGTGCCAGCAGCCCCGAGGCCCAGCTAGCGGGGGGGCTGCGGCAGTTCTTC. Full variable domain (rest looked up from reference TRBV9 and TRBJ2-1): DSGVTQTPKHLITATGQRVTLRCSPRSGDLSVYWYQQSLDQGLQFLIQYYNGEERAKGNILERFSAQQFPDLHSELNLSSLELGDSALYFCASSPEAQLAGGLRQFFGPGTRLTVL.

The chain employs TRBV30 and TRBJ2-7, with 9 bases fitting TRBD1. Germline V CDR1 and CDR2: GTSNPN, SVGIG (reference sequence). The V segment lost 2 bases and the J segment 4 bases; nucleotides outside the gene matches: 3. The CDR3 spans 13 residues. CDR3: CAWSQGQGYEQYF. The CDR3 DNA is TGTGCCTGGAGTCAAGGACAGGGGTACGAGCAGTACTTC.

CDR3 in DNA: TGTGCCAGCAGTGGACAGGATCTTCGCATGAACACTGAAGCTTTCTTT. The encoded protein is CASSGQDLRMNTEAFF. The chain is built from TRBV2 and TRBJ1-1; D is possibly TRBD1 (6 bases). CDR1 SNHLY and CDR2 FYNNEI come from the germline V gene. Trimming shortened V by 4 bases and J by 0 bases, and 15 bases separated the two germline ends. CDR3 length: 16 amino acids.

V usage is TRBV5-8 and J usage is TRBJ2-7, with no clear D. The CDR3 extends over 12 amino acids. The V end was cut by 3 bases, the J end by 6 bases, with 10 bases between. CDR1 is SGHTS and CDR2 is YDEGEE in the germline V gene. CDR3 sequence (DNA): TGTGCCAGCAGCTCGGACGTTGGCGAGCAGTACTTC. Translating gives CASSSDVGEQYF. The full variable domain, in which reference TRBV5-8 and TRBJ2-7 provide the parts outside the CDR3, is EAGVTQSPTHLIKTRGQQATLRCSPISGHTSVYWYQQALGLGLQFLLWYDEGEERNRGNFPPRFSGRQFPNYSSELNVNALELEDSALYLCASSSDVGEQYFGPGTRLTVT.

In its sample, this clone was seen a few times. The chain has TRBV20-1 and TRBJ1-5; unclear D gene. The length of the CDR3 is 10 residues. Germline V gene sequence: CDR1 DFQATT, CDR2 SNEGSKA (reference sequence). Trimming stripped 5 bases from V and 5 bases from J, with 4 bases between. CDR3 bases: TGCAGTGCTGGTTATCAGCCCCAGCATTTT. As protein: CSAGYQPQHF.

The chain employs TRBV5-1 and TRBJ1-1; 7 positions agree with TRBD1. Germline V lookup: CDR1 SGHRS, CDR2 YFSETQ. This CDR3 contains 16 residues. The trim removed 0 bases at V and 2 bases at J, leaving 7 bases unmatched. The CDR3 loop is CASSLVEAGGNTEAFF. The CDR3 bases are TGCGCCAGCAGCTTGGTAGAGGCAGGGGGAAACACTGAAGCTTTCTTT.

DNA for the CDR3: TGTGCCAGCAGCTCGCCGTTGAGGGGGCGCGAAGGTGAAGCTTTCTTT. Translation gives CASSSPLRGREGEAFF. This chain joins TRBV5-4 and TRBJ1-1, with 7 bases that match TRBD1. CDR3 size: 16 residues. Germline loops: CDR1 SGHNT, CDR2 YYREEE (reference sequence). The V and J ends lost 3 bases and 7 bases, in that order; junction bases with no gene match: 15.

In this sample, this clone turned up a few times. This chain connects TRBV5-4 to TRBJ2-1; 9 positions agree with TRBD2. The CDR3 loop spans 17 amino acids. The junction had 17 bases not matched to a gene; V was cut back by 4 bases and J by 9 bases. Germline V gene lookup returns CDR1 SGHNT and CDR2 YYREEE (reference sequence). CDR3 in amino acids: CASSLPGLANSRGEQFF. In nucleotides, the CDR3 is TGTGCCAGCAGCCTCCCGGGACTAGCAAATTCCAGGGGTGAGCAGTTCTTC.

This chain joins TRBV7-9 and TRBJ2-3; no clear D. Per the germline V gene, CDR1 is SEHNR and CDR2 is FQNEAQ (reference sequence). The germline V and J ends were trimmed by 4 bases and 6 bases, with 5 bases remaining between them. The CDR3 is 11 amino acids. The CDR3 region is CASSSLDTQYF. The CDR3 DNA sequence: TGTGCCAGCAGCTCCCTGGATACGCAGTATTTT.

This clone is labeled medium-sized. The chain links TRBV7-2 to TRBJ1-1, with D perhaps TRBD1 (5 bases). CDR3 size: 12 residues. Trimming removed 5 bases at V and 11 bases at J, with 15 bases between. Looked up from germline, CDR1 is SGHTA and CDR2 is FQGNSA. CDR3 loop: CASSPDRLRAFF. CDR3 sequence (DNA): TGTGCCAGCAGCCCAGACAGATTACGGGCTTTCTTT.

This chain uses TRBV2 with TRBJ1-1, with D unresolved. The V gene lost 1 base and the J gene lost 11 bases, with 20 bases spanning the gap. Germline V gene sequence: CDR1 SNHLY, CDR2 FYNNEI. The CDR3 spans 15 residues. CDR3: CASSEDTTASLRAFF. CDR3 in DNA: TGTGCCAGCAGTGAAGACACAACGGCCTCCTTGCGGGCTTTCTTT.

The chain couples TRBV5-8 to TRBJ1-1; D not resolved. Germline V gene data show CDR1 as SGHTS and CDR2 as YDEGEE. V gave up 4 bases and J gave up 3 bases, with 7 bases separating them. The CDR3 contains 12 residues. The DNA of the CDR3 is TGTGCCAGCAGCCGAATGTACACTGAAGCTTTCTTT. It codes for CASSRMYTEAFF.

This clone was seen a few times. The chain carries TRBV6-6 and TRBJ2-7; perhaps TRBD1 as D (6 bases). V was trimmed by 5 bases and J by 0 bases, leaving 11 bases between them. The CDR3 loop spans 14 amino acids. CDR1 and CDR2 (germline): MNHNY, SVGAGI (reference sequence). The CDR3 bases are TGTGCCAGCAGTCGACAGGCCCTCTCCTACGAGCAGTACTTC. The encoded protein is CASSRQALSYEQYF.

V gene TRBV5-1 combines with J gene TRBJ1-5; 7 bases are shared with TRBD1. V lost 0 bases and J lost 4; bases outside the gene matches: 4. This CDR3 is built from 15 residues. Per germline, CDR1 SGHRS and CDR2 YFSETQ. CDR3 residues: CASSLGGTANQPQHF. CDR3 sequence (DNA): TGCGCCAGCAGCTTGGGCGGGACAGCTAATCAGCCCCAGCATTTT.

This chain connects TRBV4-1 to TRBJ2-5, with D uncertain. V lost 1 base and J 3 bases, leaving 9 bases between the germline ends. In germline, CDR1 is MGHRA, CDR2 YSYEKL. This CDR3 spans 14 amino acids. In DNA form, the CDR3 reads TGCGCCAGCAGCCAAGCTTTACGAGAAGAGACCCAGTACTTC. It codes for CASSQALREETQYF.

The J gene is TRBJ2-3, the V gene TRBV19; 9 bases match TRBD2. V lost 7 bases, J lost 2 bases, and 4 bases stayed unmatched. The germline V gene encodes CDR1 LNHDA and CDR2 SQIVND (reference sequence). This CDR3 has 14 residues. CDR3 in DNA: TGTGCCAGTAACGTGGGACTAGCCACAGATACGCAGTATTTT. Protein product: CASNVGLATDTQYF.

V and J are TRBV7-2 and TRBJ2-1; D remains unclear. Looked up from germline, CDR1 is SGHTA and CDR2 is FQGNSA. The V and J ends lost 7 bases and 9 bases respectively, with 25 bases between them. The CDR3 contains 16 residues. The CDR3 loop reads CASTNPRRYNRAEQFF. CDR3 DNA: TGTGCCAGCACAAACCCCCGCCGATACAATAGGGCTGAGCAGTTCTTC.

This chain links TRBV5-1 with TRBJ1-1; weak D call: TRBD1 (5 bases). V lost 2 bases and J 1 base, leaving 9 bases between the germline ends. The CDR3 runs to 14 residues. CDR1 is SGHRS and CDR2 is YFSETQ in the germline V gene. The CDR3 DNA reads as TGCGCCAGCAGCTTTGACAGCGCGAACACTGAAGCTTTCTTT. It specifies CASSFDSANTEAFF.

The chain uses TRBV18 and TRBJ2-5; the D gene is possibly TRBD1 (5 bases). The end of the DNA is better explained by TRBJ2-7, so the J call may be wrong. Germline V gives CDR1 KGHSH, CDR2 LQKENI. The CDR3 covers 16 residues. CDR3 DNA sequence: TGTGCCAGCTCACCAGGCAGGGCCAGTTTGTCCTACGAGCAGTACTTC. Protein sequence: CASSPGRASLSYEQYF.

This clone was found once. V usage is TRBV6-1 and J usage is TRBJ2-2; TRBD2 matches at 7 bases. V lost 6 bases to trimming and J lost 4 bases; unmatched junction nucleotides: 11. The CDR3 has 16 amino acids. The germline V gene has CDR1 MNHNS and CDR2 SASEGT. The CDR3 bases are TGTGCCAGCAGGGAAAGAGCGGGACGTTTCACCGGGGAGCTGTTTTTT. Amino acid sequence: CASRERAGRFTGELFF.

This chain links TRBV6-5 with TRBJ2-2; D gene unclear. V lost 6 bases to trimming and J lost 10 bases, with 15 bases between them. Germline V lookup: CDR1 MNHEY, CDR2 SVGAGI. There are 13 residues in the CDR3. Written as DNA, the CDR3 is TGTGCCAGCAGCCCTCTAACACCGGCGGAGCTGTTTTTT. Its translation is CASSPLTPAELFF.

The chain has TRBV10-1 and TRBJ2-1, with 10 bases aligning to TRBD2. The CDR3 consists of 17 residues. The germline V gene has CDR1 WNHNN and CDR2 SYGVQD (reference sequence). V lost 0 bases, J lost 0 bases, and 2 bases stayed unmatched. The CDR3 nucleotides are TGCGCCAGCAGTGAGTCAAGCGGGGGGGCCTCCTACAATGAGCAGTTCTTC. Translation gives CASSESSGGASYNEQFF.

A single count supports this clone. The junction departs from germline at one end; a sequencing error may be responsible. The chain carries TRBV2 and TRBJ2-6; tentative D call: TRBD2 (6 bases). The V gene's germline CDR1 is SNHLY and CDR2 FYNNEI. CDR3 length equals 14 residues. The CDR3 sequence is CARSAGSGANVLTF. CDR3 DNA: TGTGCCAGAAGTGCGGGATCGGGGGCCAACGTCCTGACTTTC.

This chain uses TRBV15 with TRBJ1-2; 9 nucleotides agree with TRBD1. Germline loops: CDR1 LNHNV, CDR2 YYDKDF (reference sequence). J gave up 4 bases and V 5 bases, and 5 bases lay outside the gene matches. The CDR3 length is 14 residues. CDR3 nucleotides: TGTGCCACCAGCGTGCAGGGACAGGGCTATGGCTACACCTTC. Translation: CATSVQGQGYGYTF.